This T cell receptor beta chain was found in a study of T cells in Graves' hyperthyroidism and ophthalmopathy. Regarding the study as a whole: Using 13 V-J features, a model discriminated ophthalmopathy from stable hyperthyroidism.

In making diagnoses, clinical symptoms, serum thyroxine and TRAb, thyroid ultrasound and orbital computed tomography were all used. The PBMCs were taken from more than 8 ml of fresh peripheral blood. This clonotype showed up many times. Its cognate antigen is unknown. Amplification of TCR beta CDR3 regions used RNA as the template. During a first-round RT-PCR of the TCR CDR3, the HTBI primer set was used. TCRdb re-called the multiplex PCR reads with MiXCR, one entry per CDR3 protein. The sample lists roughly 580,000 distinct CDR3 sequences, around 14% occurring once. The clonotype originates from a woman in her twenties or thirties with Graves' hyperthyroidism that later progressed to Graves' ophthalmopathy. The sequencing input was blood.

Written as DNA, the CDR3 is TGCGCCAGCAGCCTCGTCCTCGGATCTAGCAATCAGCCCCAGCATTTT. It specifies CASSLVLGSSNQPQHF. The rearrangement uses TRBV4-1 and TRBJ1-5; no definite D call. The germline V gene has CDR1 MGHRA and CDR2 YSYEKL. V dropped 4 bases and J dropped 0 bases, with 13 bases sitting between them. This CDR3 comprises 16 residues.